Reported below is one TCR beta chain. Amplification used 60 Vbeta primers and 13 Jbeta primers. TCRdb's table, derived via immunoSEQ multiplex PCR, lists solely in-frame clones and lacks some. The profile shows about 140,000 clones, roughly 77% of them singletons. This sample stems from a study of cytomegalovirus exposure and HLA in healthy donors. The sample consisted of PBMCs. This clonotype originated in a female donor in good health and CMV-seronegative.

CDR3 DNA: TGTGCCTGGAGCGGAGGGACAGGGCTACAGCCCCAGCATTTT. The encoded protein is CAWSGGTGLQPQHF. The genes are TRBV30 and TRBJ1-5, with TRBD1 matching over 9 bases. The CDR3 contains 14 residues. V was pared by 3 bases and J by 7 bases, with 7 bases of the junction left unmatched. Germline CDR1 reads GTSNPN; CDR2 reads SVGIG (reference sequence).